The 12 T cell receptor beta chains below were found in one sample sequenced in a study of low-dose radiotherapy and immunotherapy resistance in tumors. TRAV- and TRBV-specific primers were used for first-strand cDNA, which covered alpha and beta chains. The authors amplified TCRs for 15 to 25 PCR cycles with a constant-region primer and a V-primer adapter. TCRdb passed the reads through MiXCR, listing each CDR3 protein once. The repertoire has about 15,000 distinct CDR3 sequences, roughly 50% of them found once; the top ten carry approximately 3.7%. The receptors were sampled from a human donor with advanced metastatic prostate, ovarian, gallbladder or colorectal cancer (not recorded which). This table probably holds off-target reads from a library built for another chain.

This clonotype turned up a few times. The rearrangement joins TRBV5-1 to TRBJ2-4; possibly TRBD1 for D (5 bases). Germline V gene sequence: CDR1 SGHRS, CDR2 YFSETQ. This CDR3 is built from 12 residues. Trimming took off 2 bases at V and 6 bases at J, with 6 bases between the two ends. CDR3 DNA sequence: TGCGCCAGCAGCTTTGACAGAAACATTCAGTACTTC. Its translation: CASSFDRNIQYF.

The J gene is TRBJ2-1, the V gene TRBV21-1; the table gives TRBD2 as D, unverified against the DNA. TRBV21-1 is a pseudogene locus. There are 20 residues in the CDR3. The CDR3 DNA follows: TGTGCCAGCAGCAAGCTACTAGCGTACTGTATTCTGAGCTCCTACAATGAGCAGTTCTTC. Amino acids: CASSKLLAYCILSSYNEQFF.

The CDR3 DNA follows: TGTGCCAGCAACGCTCAAACTAACTATGGCTACACCTTC. Its protein product is CASNAQTNYGYTF. The V call is TRBV2, the J call TRBJ1-2; D not resolved. The CDR3 consists of 13 residues. V lost 7 bases, J lost 0 bases, and 9 bases lay in between. The V gene's germline CDR1 is SNHLY and CDR2 FYNNEI.

The J gene is TRBJ2-2, the V gene TRBV7-2; 12 nucleotides match TRBD2. Trimming cost V 6 bases and J 3 bases; bases outside gene matches: 14. The CDR3 covers 19 residues. Germline-derived CDR1 and CDR2 are SGHTA and FQGNSA. In nucleotides, the CDR3 is TGTGCCAGCAGGGCCCTCGGGCTAGCGGGGGGGGATGACACCGGGGAGCTGTTTTTT. Translation gives CASRALGLAGGDDTGELFF.

The chain joins TRBV2 to TRBJ1-2; TRBD1 might be the D (5 bases). Trimming cost V 3 bases and J 9 bases, with 20 bases left between them. Germline assignment: CDR1 SNHLY and CDR2 FYNNEI. This CDR3 is built from 15 residues. DNA of the CDR3: TGTGCCAGCAGTGAGGGCACCCGGGACTTATTTCGCTACACCTTC. Translated, it gives CASSEGTRDLFRYTF.

This rearrangement joins TRBV7-6 to TRBJ2-2; D is undetermined. Trimming left V 1 base short and J 6 bases short, with 6 bases between. CDR1 is SGHVS and CDR2 is FNYEAQ in the germline V gene. The CDR3 is made up of 13 amino acids. CDR3 sequence: CASSLGSAGELFF. The DNA of the CDR3 is TGTGCCAGCAGCTTAGGGAGCGCCGGGGAGCTGTTTTTT.

This clonotype occurred a few times. This chain joins TRBV6-8 and TRBJ1-4; a weak D match, TRBD1 (5 bases). Trimming shortened V by 5 bases and J by 4 bases, and 8 bases separated the two germline ends. Germline lookup yields CDR1 MNHGY and CDR2 SAAAGT. This CDR3 region has 13 residues. The CDR3 DNA reads as TGTGCCAGCAGTGTCAGGGATAATGAAAAACTGTTTTTT. Translated, it gives CASSVRDNEKLFF.

The chain combines TRBV6-2 or TRBV6-3 with TRBJ2-7; D ambiguous. Trimming cost V 5 bases and J 3 bases, with 14 bases left between them. Germline V gene data show CDR1 as MNHEY and CDR2 as SVGEGT. The CDR3 totals 14 residues. The chain's CDR3 is CASSTRAGIYEQYF. The CDR3 bases are TGTGCCAGCAGTACCCGGGCAGGCATCTACGAGCAGTACTTC.

This clonotype was detected a few times. This chain links TRBV11-2 with TRBJ2-1; possibly TRBD2 for D (6 bases). Trimming removed 5 bases from V and 12 bases from J, with 11 bases in between. The CDR3 spans 11 residues. Per the germline V gene, CDR1 is SGHAT and CDR2 is FQNNGV. CDR3 loop: CASSPGVGQFF. Here the CDR3 DNA reads TGTGCCAGCAGCCCGGGGGTGGGGCAGTTCTTC.

This clonotype was seen a few times. The V gene is TRBV27, the J gene TRBJ2-3, with D uncertain. The length of the CDR3 is 12 residues. The V end was cut by 4 bases, the J end by 4 bases, with 6 bases between. Germline V lookup: CDR1 MNHEY, CDR2 SMNVEV (reference sequence). CDR3 DNA sequence: TGTGCCAGCAGTTCCGGATCAGATACGCAGTATTTT. Its translation: CASSSGSDTQYF.

The chain carries TRBV4-2 and TRBJ2-2, with 8 bases that match TRBD1. The CDR3 is 16 residues long. The germline gives CDR1 LGHNA, CDR2 YNFKEQ. V was clipped by 0 bases and J by 0 bases; unmatched bases: 0. The DNA of the CDR3 is TGTGCCAGCAGCCAAGAGACAGGGGCGAACACCGGGGAGCTGTTTTTT. Translated, it gives CASSQETGANTGELFF.

The J gene is TRBJ1-1, the V gene TRBV4-1; 9 nucleotides match TRBD1. The CDR3 has 13 amino acids. Germline CDR1 and CDR2: MGHRA and YSYEKL. The V and J ends lost 3 bases and 6 bases, in that order; junction bases with no gene match: 2. The CDR3 is CASSQGQGPEAFF. CDR3 nucleotides: TGCGCCAGCAGCCAGGGACAGGGCCCTGAAGCTTTCTTT.